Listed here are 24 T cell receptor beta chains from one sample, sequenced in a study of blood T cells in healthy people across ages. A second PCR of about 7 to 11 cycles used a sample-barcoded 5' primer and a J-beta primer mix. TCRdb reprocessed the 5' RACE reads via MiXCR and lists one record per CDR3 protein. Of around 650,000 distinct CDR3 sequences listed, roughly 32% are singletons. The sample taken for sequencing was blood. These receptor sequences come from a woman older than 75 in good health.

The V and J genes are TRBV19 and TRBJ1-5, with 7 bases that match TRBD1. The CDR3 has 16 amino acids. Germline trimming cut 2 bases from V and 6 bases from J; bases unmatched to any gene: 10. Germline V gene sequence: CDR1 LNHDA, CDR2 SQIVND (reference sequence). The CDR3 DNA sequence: TGTGCCAGTAGTATAACCCGACCAGGGGGAGGTCAGCCCCAGCATTTT. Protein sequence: CASSITRPGGGQPQHF.

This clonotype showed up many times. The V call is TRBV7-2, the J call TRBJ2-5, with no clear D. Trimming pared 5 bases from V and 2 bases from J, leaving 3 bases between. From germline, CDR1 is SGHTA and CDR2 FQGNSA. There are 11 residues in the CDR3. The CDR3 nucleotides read TGTGCCAGCAGCAATCAAGAGACCCAGTACTTC. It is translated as CASSNQETQYF.

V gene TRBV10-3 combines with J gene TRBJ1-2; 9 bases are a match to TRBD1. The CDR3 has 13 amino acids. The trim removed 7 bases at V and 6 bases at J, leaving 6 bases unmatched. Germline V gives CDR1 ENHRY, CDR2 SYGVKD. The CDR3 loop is CAIKGQGPNGYTF. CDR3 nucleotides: TGTGCCATCAAGGGACAGGGCCCCAATGGCTACACCTTC.

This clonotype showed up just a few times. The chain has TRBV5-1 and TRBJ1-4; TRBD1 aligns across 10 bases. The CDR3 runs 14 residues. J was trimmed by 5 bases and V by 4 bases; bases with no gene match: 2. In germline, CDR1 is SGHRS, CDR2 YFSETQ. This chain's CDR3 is CASSTGQGNEKLFF. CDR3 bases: TGCGCCAGCAGCACGGGACAGGGGAATGAAAAACTGTTTTTT.

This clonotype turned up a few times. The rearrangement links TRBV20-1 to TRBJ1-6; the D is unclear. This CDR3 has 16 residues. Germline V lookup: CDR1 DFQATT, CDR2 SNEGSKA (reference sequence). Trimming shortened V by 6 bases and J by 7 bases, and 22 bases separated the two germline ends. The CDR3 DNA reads TGCAGTGCACCAAAAACGCACGGGGTGGAGAATTCACCCCTCCACTTT. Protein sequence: CSAPKTHGVENSPLHF.

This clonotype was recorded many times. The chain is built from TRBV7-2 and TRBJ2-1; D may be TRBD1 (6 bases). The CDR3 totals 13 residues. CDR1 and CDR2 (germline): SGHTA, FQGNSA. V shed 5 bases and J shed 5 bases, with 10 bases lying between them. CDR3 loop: CASSRGSNNEQFF. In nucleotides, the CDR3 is TGTGCCAGCAGCAGGGGGTCGAACAATGAGCAGTTCTTC.

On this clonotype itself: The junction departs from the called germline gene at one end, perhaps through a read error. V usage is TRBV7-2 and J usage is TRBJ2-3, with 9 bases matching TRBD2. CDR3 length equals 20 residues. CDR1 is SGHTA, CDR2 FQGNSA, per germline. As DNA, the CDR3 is TGTGCCGGCAGCTTAAGGGGGAGGGCTAGCGGGACCGCTAGCACAGATACGCAGTATTTT. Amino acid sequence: CAGSLRGRASGTASTDTQYF.

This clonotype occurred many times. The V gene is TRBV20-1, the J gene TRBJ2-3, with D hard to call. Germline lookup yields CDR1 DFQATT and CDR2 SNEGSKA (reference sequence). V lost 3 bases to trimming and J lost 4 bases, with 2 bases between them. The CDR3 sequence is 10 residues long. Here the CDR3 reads CSASADTQYF. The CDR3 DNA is TGCAGTGCTAGTGCAGATACGCAGTATTTT.

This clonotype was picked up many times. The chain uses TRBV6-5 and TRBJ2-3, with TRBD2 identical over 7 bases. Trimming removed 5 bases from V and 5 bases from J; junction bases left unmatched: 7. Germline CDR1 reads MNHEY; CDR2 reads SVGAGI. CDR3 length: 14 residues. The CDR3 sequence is CASSRRGSQDTQYF. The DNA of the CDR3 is TGTGCCAGCAGTCGGCGGGGGAGCCAAGATACGCAGTATTTT.

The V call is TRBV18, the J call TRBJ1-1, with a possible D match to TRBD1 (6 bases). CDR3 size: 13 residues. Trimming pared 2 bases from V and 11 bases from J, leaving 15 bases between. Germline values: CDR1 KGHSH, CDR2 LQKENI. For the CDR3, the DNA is TGTGCCAGCTCACCAATGGACAGTCTCAAGGCTTTCTTT. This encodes CASSPMDSLKAFF.

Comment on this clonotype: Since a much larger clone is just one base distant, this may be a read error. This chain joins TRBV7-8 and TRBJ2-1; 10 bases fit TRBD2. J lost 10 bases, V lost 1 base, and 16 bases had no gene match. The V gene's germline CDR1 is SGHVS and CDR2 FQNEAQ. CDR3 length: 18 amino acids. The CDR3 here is CASSLDLAGAFSSYEQFF. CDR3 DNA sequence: TGTGCCAGCAGCTTAGACCTAGCGGGGGCCTTCTCCTCCTACGAGCAGTTCTTC.

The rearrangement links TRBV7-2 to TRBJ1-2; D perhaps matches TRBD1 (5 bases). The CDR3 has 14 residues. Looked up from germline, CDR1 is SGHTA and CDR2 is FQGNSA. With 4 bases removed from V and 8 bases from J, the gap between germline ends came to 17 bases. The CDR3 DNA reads TGTGCCAGCAGCTGCAGGGCCGGGGGGAGCGGCTACACCTTC. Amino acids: CASSCRAGGSGYTF. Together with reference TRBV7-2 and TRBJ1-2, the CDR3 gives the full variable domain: GAGVSQSPSNKVTEKGKDVELRCDPISGHTALYWYRQSLGQGLEFLIYFQGNSAPDKSGLPSDRFSAERTGGSVSTLTIQRTQQEDSAVYLCASSCRAGGSGYTFGSGTRLTVV.

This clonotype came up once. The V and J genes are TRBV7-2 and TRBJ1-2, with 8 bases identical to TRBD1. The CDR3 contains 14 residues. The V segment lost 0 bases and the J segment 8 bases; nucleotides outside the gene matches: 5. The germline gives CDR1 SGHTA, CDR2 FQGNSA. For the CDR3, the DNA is TGTGCCAGCAGCTTAGCCTGGACAGGGACCGGCTACACCTTC. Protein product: CASSLAWTGTGYTF.

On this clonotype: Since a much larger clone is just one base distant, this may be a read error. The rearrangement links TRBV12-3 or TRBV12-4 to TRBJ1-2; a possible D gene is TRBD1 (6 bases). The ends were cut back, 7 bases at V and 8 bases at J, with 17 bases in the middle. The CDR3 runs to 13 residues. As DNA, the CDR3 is TGTGCCAGCAATGGAGACAGGTGGTCGGGCTACACCTTC. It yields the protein CASNGDRWSGYTF.

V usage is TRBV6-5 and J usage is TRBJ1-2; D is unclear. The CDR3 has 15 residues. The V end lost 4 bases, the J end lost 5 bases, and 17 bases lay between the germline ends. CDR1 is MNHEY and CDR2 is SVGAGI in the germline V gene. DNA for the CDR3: TGTGCCAGCAGTTGCTCGGGCAGGCCCGGGTATGGCTACACCTTC. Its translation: CASSCSGRPGYGYTF.

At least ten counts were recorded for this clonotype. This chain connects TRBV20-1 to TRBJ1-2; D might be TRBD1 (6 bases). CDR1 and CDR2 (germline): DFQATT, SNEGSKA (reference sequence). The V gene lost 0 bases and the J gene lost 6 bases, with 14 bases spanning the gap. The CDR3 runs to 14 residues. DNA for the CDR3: TGCAGTGCTAGAGATCCCCAGGGGCGGCATGGCTACACCTTC. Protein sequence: CSARDPQGRHGYTF.

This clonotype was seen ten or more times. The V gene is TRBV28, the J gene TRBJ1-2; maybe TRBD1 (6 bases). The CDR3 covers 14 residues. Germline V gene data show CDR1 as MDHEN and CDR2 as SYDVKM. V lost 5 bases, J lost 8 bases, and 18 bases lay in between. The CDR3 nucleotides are TGTGCCAGCAGTGTACAGGGACTTCCTGGGGGCTACACCTTC. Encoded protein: CASSVQGLPGGYTF.

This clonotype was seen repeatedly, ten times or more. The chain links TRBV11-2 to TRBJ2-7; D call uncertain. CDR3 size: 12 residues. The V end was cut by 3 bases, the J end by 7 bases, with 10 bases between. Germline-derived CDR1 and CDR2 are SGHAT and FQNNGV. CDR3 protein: CASSFPRVEQYF. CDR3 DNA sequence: TGTGCCAGCAGCTTCCCCCGGGTAGAGCAGTACTTC.

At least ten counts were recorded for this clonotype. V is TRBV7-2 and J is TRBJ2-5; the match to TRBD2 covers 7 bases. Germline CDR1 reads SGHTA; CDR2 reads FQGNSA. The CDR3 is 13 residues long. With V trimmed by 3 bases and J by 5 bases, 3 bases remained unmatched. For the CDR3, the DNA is TGTGCCAGCAGCTTCGGGGGGAAGGAGACCCAGTACTTC. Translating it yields CASSFGGKETQYF.

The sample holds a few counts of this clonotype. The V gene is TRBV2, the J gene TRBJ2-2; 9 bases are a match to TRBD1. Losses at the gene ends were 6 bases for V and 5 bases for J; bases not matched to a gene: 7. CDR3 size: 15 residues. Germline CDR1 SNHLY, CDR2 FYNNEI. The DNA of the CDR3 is TGTGCCAGCAGCCTACCGGGACAGGGTACCGGGGAGCTGTTTTTT. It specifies CASSLPGQGTGELFF.

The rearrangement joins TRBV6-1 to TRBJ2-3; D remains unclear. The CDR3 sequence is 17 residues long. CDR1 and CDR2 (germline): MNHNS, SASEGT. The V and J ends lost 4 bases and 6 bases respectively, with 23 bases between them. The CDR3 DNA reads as TGTGCCAGCAGTGCCTATGTTCCTAGGGTCGGGCGTGATACGCAGTATTTT. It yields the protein CASSAYVPRVGRDTQYF.

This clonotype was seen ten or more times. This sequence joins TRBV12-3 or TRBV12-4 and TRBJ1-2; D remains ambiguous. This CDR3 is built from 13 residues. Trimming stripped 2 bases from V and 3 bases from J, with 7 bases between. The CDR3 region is CASSLREDYGYTF. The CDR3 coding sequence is TGTGCCAGCAGTTTAAGGGAGGACTATGGCTACACCTTC.

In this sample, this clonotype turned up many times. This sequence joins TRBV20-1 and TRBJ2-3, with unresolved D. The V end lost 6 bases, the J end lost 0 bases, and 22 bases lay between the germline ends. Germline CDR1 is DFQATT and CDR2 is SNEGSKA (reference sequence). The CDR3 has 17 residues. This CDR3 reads CSATRASFRLSTDTQYF. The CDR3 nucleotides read TGCAGTGCCACCCGGGCCTCTTTCAGGCTGAGCACAGATACGCAGTATTTT.

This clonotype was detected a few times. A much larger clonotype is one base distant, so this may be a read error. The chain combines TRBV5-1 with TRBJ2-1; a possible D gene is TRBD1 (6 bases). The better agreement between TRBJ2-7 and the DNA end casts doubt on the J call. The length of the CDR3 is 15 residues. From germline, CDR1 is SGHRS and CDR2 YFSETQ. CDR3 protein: CASSLGSGAYNEQYF. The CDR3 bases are TGCGCCAGCAGCTTGGGGTCAGGGGCATACAATGAGCAGTACTTC.